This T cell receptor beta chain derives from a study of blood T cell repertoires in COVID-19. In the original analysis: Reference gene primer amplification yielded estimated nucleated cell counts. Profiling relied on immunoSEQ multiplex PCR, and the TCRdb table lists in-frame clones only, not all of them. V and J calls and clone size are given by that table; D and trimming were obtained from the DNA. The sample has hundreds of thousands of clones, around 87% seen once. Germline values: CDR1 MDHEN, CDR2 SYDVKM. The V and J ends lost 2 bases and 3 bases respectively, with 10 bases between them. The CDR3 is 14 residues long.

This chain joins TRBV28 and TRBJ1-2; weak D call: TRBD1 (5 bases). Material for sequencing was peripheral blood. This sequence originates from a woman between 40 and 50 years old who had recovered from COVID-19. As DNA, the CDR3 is TGTGCCAGCAGTTTAAACGGACACCACTATGGCTACACCTTC. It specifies CASSLNGHHYGYTF.